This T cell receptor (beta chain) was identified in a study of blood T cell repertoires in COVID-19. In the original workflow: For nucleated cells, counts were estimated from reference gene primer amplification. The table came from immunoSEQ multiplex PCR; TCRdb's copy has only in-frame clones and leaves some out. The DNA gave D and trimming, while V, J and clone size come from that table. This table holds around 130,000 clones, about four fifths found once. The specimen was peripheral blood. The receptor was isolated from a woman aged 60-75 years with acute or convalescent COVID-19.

Here the CDR3 reads CAIQNPRDRVAEAFF. The CDR3 DNA reads as TGTGCCATCCAGAACCCCCGAGACAGGGTGGCTGAAGCTTTCTTT. The rearrangement links TRBV28 to TRBJ1-1, with TRBD1 identical over 7 bases. Germline V lookup: CDR1 MDHEN, CDR2 SYDVKM. The CDR3 runs 15 residues. V lost 10 bases, J lost 6 bases, and 17 bases stayed unmatched.